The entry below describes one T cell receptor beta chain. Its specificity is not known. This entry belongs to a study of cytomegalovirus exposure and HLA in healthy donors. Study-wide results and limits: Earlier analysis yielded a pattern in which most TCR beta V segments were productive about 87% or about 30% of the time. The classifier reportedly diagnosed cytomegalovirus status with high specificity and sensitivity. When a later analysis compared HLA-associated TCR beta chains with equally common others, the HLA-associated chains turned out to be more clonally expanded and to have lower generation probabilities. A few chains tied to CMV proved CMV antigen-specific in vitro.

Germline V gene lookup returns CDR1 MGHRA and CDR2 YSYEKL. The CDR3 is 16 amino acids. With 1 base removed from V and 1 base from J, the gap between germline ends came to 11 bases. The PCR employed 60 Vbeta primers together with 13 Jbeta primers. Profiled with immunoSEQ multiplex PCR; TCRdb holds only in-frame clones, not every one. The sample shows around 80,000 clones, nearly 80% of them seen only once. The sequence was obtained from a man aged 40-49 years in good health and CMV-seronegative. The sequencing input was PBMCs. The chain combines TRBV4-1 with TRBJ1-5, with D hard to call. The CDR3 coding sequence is TGCGCCAGCAGCCAAGCCTGGGAGGGAAGCAATCAGCCCCAGCATTTT. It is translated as CASSQAWEGSNQPQHF.